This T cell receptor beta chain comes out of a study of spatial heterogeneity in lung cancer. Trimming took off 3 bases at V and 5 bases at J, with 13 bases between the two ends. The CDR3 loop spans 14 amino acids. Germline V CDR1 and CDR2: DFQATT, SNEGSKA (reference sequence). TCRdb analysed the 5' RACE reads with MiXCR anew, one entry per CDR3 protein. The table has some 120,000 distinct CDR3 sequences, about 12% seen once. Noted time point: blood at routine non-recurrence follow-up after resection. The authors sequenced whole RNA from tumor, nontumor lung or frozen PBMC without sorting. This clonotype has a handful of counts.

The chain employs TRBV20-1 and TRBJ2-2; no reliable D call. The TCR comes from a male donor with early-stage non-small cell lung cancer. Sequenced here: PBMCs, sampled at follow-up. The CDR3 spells CSARGPPSTGELFF. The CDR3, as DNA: TGCAGTGCTAGGGGTCCCCCGTCGACCGGGGAGCTGTTTTTT.